The TCR beta chain described here comes from a study of blood T cell repertoires in COVID-19. The wider study: The analysed material was cDNA or gDNA that came from T cells, B-cell-depleted T cells, or PBMCs.

CDR1 is LNHDA and CDR2 is SQIVND in the germline V gene (reference sequence). With 0 bases clipped from V and 8 bases from J, the junction kept 10 bases outside the gene matches. The CDR3 consists of 16 residues. Original processing methods: Quantification of nucleated cells was approximated via reference gene primer amplification. Sequencing used immunoSEQ multiplex PCR; TCRdb keeps in-frame clones, though not all of them. V, J and clone size derive from that table, while D and trimming were established from the DNA sequence. This table holds about 100,000 clones, approximately 90% found once. The clonotype originates from a man in his sixties with acute or convalescent COVID-19. Sequences were obtained from peripheral blood. This chain joins TRBV19 and TRBJ1-2; 9 bases are a match to TRBD1. In DNA form, the CDR3 reads TGTGCCAGTAGTATAGATTGGGGCACAGGGGGCGACGGCTACACCTTC. Translated: CASSIDWGTGGDGYTF.